The 29 T cell receptor beta chains below all came from one sample that was sequenced in a study of CD8+CD57+ T cells in acquired aplastic anemia (dated by TCRdb to 2017 to 2018). The reads were generated on an Illumina HiSeq 2000. Genomic DNA served as template for TCR beta VDJ combination and CDR3 sequence profiling. TCRdb passed the public sequencing reads through fastp at Q25 and MiXCR, retaining productive beta sequences. All rows with the same CDR3 protein become a single entry with the most common DNA and genes. The sample has around 290,000 distinct CDR3 sequences on record, roughly 59% of them singletons. The ten largest clones take up under 1.5% of the sample. The patients picked for sequencing were ones in whom flow cytometry had shown an expansion of CD8+CD57+ cells. The sequenced material came from sorted CD4+, CD8+, or CD8+CD57+ T cells (not recorded which) from PBMCs. These receptors were collected from a human donor with aplastic anemia.

There are many counts of this clonotype. The rearrangement uses TRBV14 and TRBJ1-2; 10 bases match TRBD1. Germline V gives CDR1 SGHDN, CDR2 FVKESK. With 4 bases clipped from V and 3 bases from J, the junction kept 5 bases outside the gene matches. The CDR3 has 15 amino acids. CDR3 amino acids: CASSLGQGLHYGYTF. The CDR3 DNA reads TGTGCCAGCAGCCTGGGACAGGGGTTACACTATGGCTACACCTTC.

Many counts were recorded for this clonotype. J is TRBJ1-2 and V is TRBV7-9, with 8 nucleotides matching TRBD1. The CDR3 has 15 residues. Germline assignment: CDR1 SEHNR and CDR2 FQNEAQ (reference sequence). Trimming cost V 0 bases and J 7 bases; bases outside gene matches: 7. The CDR3 loop is CASSLALPTGGGYTF. As DNA, the CDR3 is TGTGCCAGCAGCTTAGCCCTTCCAACAGGGGGTGGCTACACCTTC.

This sequence joins TRBV11-2 and TRBJ1-1; tentatively, D is TRBD1 (5 bases). The V gene's germline CDR1 is SGHAT and CDR2 FQNNGV. This CDR3 has 14 amino acids. V was shortened by 2 bases and J by 6 bases, with 13 bases between the two germline ends. The CDR3 is CASSLSRERAEAFF. The CDR3 DNA is TGTGCCAGCAGCTTATCCAGGGAAAGGGCTGAAGCTTTCTTT.

The V call is TRBV20-1, the J call TRBJ2-2; weak D call: TRBD2 (5 bases). The ends were cut back, 2 bases at V and 4 bases at J, with 14 bases in the middle. This CDR3 contains 15 residues. Germline-derived CDR1 and CDR2 are DFQATT and SNEGSKA (reference sequence). The CDR3 region has the DNA TGCAGTGCTAGACCCAGGACTGGCCTCACCGGGGAGCTGTTTTTT. Translating gives CSARPRTGLTGELFF.

V usage is TRBV5-4 and J usage is TRBJ2-1, with D possibly being TRBD2 (5 bases). Per the germline V gene, CDR1 is SGHNT and CDR2 is YYREEE (reference sequence). Trimming stripped 7 bases from V and 9 bases from J, with 23 bases between. The CDR3 extends over 15 amino acids. The CDR3 is CASGSRSSGLSEQFF. DNA for the CDR3: TGTGCCAGCGGCTCAAGGTCCAGCGGTTTAAGTGAGCAGTTCTTC.

This chain joins TRBV6-4 and TRBJ1-6; D not resolved. The length of the CDR3 is 13 residues. Trimming stripped 2 bases from V and 10 bases from J, with 9 bases between. Germline V CDR1 and CDR2: MRHNA, SNTAGT. The CDR3 DNA reads as TGTGCCAGCAGTGACCGGGTGGGCTCACCCCTCCACTTT. It yields the protein CASSDRVGSPLHF.

The chain has TRBV12-3 or TRBV12-4 and TRBJ2-1; D perhaps matches TRBD1 (5 bases). The CDR3 has 13 amino acids. V was cut by 6 bases and J by 13 bases, with 19 bases left in between. This CDR3 reads CASSLPTGPTQFF. Written as DNA, the CDR3 is TGTGCCAGCAGCCTACCCACAGGACCCACTCAGTTCTTC.

The chain joins TRBV7-3 to TRBJ1-1; D perhaps matches TRBD1 (6 bases). Deletions cut 2 bases from V and 7 bases from J, with 11 bases between. Germline CDR1 SGHTA, CDR2 FQGTGA. The length of the CDR3 is 13 residues. The CDR3 region is CASSLARGSEAFF. CDR3 nucleotide sequence: TGTGCCAGCAGCTTAGCGAGGGGGAGTGAAGCTTTCTTT.

For this clonotype: Likely a read error: the CDR3 ends without its conserved phenylalanine or tryptophan. This rearrangement joins TRBV5-1 to TRBJ1-5; D unresolved. The germline V gene has CDR1 SGHRS and CDR2 YFSETQ. The CDR3 sequence is 14 residues long. V lost 3 bases and J 6 bases, leaving 13 bases between the germline ends. The CDR3, as DNA: TGCGCCAGCAGCTCCGACGGGAACAGTCAGCCCCAGCATCTT. Amino acids: CASSSDGNSQPQHL.

At least ten counts were recorded for this clonotype. The CDR3 reads CASSLGQGAEAFF. CDR3 in DNA: TGCGCCAGCAGCTTAGGCCAGGGAGCTGAAGCTTTCTTT. The chain couples TRBV5-1 to TRBJ1-1; maybe TRBD1 (5 bases). CDR3 length: 13 residues. Trimming pared 2 bases from V and 6 bases from J, leaving 11 bases between. CDR1 SGHRS and CDR2 YFSETQ come from the germline V gene.

V gene TRBV11-3 combines with J gene TRBJ2-4; the match to TRBD2 covers 7 bases. This CDR3 comprises 15 residues. The germline gives CDR1 SGHNT, CDR2 YENEEA. The V gene end was trimmed by 5 bases and the J gene end by 0 bases; junction bases not matched to a gene: 4. CDR3 DNA sequence: TGTGCCAGCAGCCGTAGCGGGCTAGCCAAAAACATTCAGTACTTC. Protein product: CASSRSGLAKNIQYF.

The V and J genes are TRBV9 and TRBJ2-5; 11 bases agree with TRBD2. This CDR3 region has 15 residues. The V gene end was trimmed by 9 bases and the J gene end by 5 bases; junction bases not matched to a gene: 12. In germline, CDR1 is SGDLS, CDR2 YYNGEE. The CDR3 loop reads CATSIAGGRSETQYF. CDR3 in DNA: TGTGCCACTTCGATAGCGGGGGGGCGGTCGGAGACCCAGTACTTC.

A note on this clonotype: One base away lies a much larger clone, so this may be a sequencing read error. This chain uses TRBV10-3 with TRBJ2-1, with D possibly matching TRBD2 (5 bases). CDR1 ENHRY and CDR2 SYGVKD come from the germline V gene. The CDR3 loop spans 15 amino acids. V was clipped by 5 bases and J by 2 bases, with 13 bases between them. The CDR3 DNA reads as TGTGCCATCAGTTTCGGGGTCGCGACCTACAATGAGCAGTTCTTC. Translated: CAISFGVATYNEQFF.

V usage is TRBV24-1 and J usage is TRBJ2-3, with 10 nucleotides matching TRBD1. After removal of 7 bases from V and 3 bases from J, the junction contained 3 bases not matched to a gene. Germline V gene sequence: CDR1 KGHDR, CDR2 SFDVKD. The CDR3 extends over 14 amino acids. The CDR3 coding sequence is TGTGCCACCAGCGACAGGGGGCGAACAGATACGCAGTATTTT. It translates to CATSDRGRTDTQYF.

To note about this clonotype: An end of the junction differs from the germline gene, which may be a read error. The rearrangement uses TRBV10-3 and TRBJ2-1; the match to TRBD1 covers 7 bases. This CDR3 is built from 14 residues. Germline V gene data show CDR1 as ENHRY and CDR2 as SYGVKD. The CDR3 spells CATSDPGGTNEQFF. The DNA of the CDR3 is TGTGCCACCAGTGACCCAGGGGGTACGAATGAGCAGTTCTTC.

This chain connects TRBV2 to TRBJ2-7, with TRBD2 matching over 7 bases. This CDR3 region has 13 residues. Germline CDR1 is SNHLY and CDR2 is FYNNEI. With V trimmed by 7 bases and J by 7 bases, 10 bases remained unmatched. DNA for the CDR3: TGTGCCAGCATATCGGAGCGGGGTGGTGAGCAGTACTTC. The encoded protein is CASISERGGEQYF.

The J gene is TRBJ2-1, the V gene TRBV20-1; no clear D gene. In germline, CDR1 is DFQATT, CDR2 SNEGSKA (reference sequence). The CDR3 is 10 residues long. Between the trimmed V and J ends, which lost 3 bases and 10 bases, there was a span of 7 bases. The CDR3 region is CSARKQEQFF. In nucleotides, the CDR3 is TGCAGTGCTAGGAAACAGGAGCAGTTCTTC.

This clonotype appeared many times. V and J are TRBV6-5 and TRBJ2-3, with D unclear. Germline CDR1 reads MNHEY; CDR2 reads SVGAGI. This CDR3 region has 15 residues. V lost 2 bases and J 3 bases, leaving 12 bases between the germline ends. In nucleotides, the CDR3 is TGTGCCAGCAGTTACATGGCTGGTCTGACAGATACGCAGTATTTT. Protein product: CASSYMAGLTDTQYF.

The chain recombines TRBV5-1 with TRBJ1-1; 7 nucleotides match TRBD1. Germline V gene data show CDR1 as SGHRS and CDR2 as YFSETQ. CDR3 size: 17 residues. The J segment lost 1 base and the V segment lost 4 bases, leaving 13 bases of the junction unmatched. The CDR3 sequence: CASSVTTGNSWNTEAFF. Written as DNA, the CDR3 is TGCGCCAGCAGCGTAACGACAGGGAATAGTTGGAACACTGAAGCTTTCTTT.

V gene TRBV2 combines with J gene TRBJ1-2; 7 bases agree with TRBD1. The germline gives CDR1 SNHLY, CDR2 FYNNEI. The CDR3 loop spans 15 amino acids. The V segment lost 4 bases and the J segment 5 bases; nucleotides outside the gene matches: 10. CDR3 DNA: TGTGCCAGCAGTGCAAACGACAGGGTGTCTTATGGCTACACCTTC. Translated: CASSANDRVSYGYTF. The variable domain in full, completed from reference TRBV2 and TRBJ1-2, reads EPEVTQTPSHQVTQMGQEVILRCVPISNHLYFYWYRQILGQKVEFLVSFYNNEISEKSEIFDDQFSVERPDGSNFTLKIRSTKLEDSAMYFCASSANDRVSYGYTFGSGTRLTVV.

The rearrangement joins TRBV20-1 to TRBJ2-7; tentatively, D is TRBD1 (6 bases). V lost 3 bases and J lost 1, with 13 bases in between. Per the germline V gene, CDR1 is DFQATT and CDR2 is SNEGSKA (reference sequence). This CDR3 is built from 14 residues. The CDR3 sequence: CSARVVGASYEQYF. In nucleotides, the CDR3 is TGCAGTGCTAGGGTTGTGGGGGCTTCCTACGAGCAGTACTTC.

The genes are TRBV19 and TRBJ1-5; D remains unclear. In germline, CDR1 is LNHDA, CDR2 SQIVND (reference sequence). V was pared by 5 bases and J by 5 bases, with 13 bases between. This CDR3 is built from 14 residues. The CDR3 here is CASSDRRDYQPQHF. CDR3 sequence (DNA): TGTGCCAGTAGTGATCGACGGGATTATCAGCCCCAGCATTTT.

The rearrangement uses TRBV15 and TRBJ2-5, with 9 bases identical to TRBD1. Per the germline V gene, CDR1 is LNHNV and CDR2 is YYDKDF (reference sequence). The CDR3 covers 15 residues. J gave up 4 bases and V 4 bases, and 7 bases lay outside the gene matches. The CDR3 DNA follows: TGTGCCACCAGCACCGGGACAGGGTTTGGAGAGACCCAGTACTTC. It specifies CATSTGTGFGETQYF.

This clonotype was detected ten times or more. The J gene is TRBJ2-5, the V gene TRBV5-1; 10 bases agree with TRBD2. Germline V CDR1 and CDR2: SGHRS, YFSETQ. The ends lost 4 bases at V and 6 bases at J; junction bases unmatched: 9. This CDR3 has 15 amino acids. The CDR3 DNA reads TGCGCCAGCAGCCAAAGCGGGGGGGCCGAAAAGACCCAGTACTTC. Protein sequence: CASSQSGGAEKTQYF.

This clonotype has only a few counts. As DNA, the CDR3 is TGCAGTGCTAGTGGCAGGGGCCCCTACGAGCAGTACTTC. Amino acid sequence: CSASGRGPYEQYF. V is TRBV20-1 and J is TRBJ2-7, with D possibly being TRBD1 (6 bases). The CDR3 loop spans 13 amino acids. Germline V lookup: CDR1 DFQATT, CDR2 SNEGSKA (reference sequence). V was shortened by 3 bases and J by 2 bases, with 11 bases between the two germline ends.

V and J are TRBV19 and TRBJ2-6; no reliable D call. Germline CDR1 LNHDA, CDR2 SQIVND (reference sequence). Trimming cost V 3 bases and J 0 bases, with 9 bases left between them. The CDR3 is made up of 16 amino acids. The CDR3 DNA sequence: TGTGCCAGTAGTATTCTTATGTCCTCTGGGGCCAACGTCCTGACTTTC. It is translated as CASSILMSSGANVLTF.

CDR3 bases: TGCAGCGTCTTGGGACGCCGCGAAATCGCTTTCTTT. This codes for CSVLGRREIAFF. The rearrangement links TRBV29-1 to TRBJ1-1; D possibly corresponds to TRBD1 (5 bases). V lost 6 bases and J 11 bases, leaving 19 bases between the germline ends. Germline assignment: CDR1 SQVTM and CDR2 ANQGSEA. The CDR3 extends over 12 amino acids. The whole variable domain, filled in from reference TRBV29-1 and TRBJ1-1, reads SAVISQKPSRDICQRGTSLTIQCQVDSQVTMMFWYRQQPGQSLTLIATANQGSEATYESGFVIDKFPISRPNLTFSTLTVSNMSPEDSSIYLCSVLGRREIAFFGQGTRLTVV.

The gene calls are TRBV10-3 and TRBJ2-5, with D perhaps TRBD1 (6 bases). The J call may be in error: the DNA end matches TRBJ2-7 better. Looked up from germline, CDR1 is ENHRY and CDR2 is SYGVKD. CDR3 length: 14 amino acids. The CDR3: CATTGRINSYEQYF. CDR3 nucleotide sequence: TGTGCCACCACAGGGCGTATTAATTCCTACGAGCAGTACTTC.

The V gene is TRBV20-1, the J gene TRBJ2-7; weak D call: TRBD1 (7 bases). Per germline, CDR1 DFQATT and CDR2 SNEGSKA (reference sequence). This CDR3 contains 13 residues. The ends were cut back, 6 bases at V and 4 bases at J, with 16 bases in the middle. The CDR3 region has the DNA TGCAGTGCGGCAAAGGGGGCGGGGTACGAGCAGTACTTC. Protein: CSAAKGAGYEQYF.